Listed here are 7 T cell receptor beta chains from one sample, sequenced in a study of shared clonotypes between healthy human individuals (dated by TCRdb to 2018 to 2020). To prepare the library, the immunoSEQ multiplex PCR assay was applied. TCRdb stores this immuneACCESS table with in-frame sequences only. Part of the clones is absent; in the studies checked, under half of the shortfall reflects unresolved V genes, and no reason is known for the rest. The sample table lists millions of clones, approximately 93% of them with a count of one. 0.39% of the sample goes to the ten largest clones. The sequencing input was naive CD4+ T cells from PBMCs. Interpreted using the paper, the cell subset or site label stands for: CD45RA+ positively selected. The receptors here all came from a man aged 18 to 29 in good health. Some clones in this sample may be carry-over from other donors' samples.

This clone appeared once. J is TRBJ1-2 and V is TRBV5-6; 8 positions agree with TRBD1. This CDR3 is built from 15 residues. Unmatched junction bases numbered 7, after V lost 1 base and J lost 5 bases. Germline-derived CDR1 and CDR2 are SGHDT and YYEEEE. CDR3 sequence (DNA): TGTGCCAGCAGCTTGTTCAGGGGGCAAGTATATGGCTACACCTTC. It codes for CASSLFRGQVYGYTF.

The chain joins TRBV29-1 to TRBJ2-1, with TRBD2 matching 7 bases. The germline CDR1 and CDR2 sequences are SQVTM and ANQGSEA. Trimming took 3 bases from V and 6 from J; bases not matched to a gene: 5. The CDR3 totals 13 residues. The CDR3 is CSVDLGGSNEQFF. The CDR3 region has the DNA TGCAGCGTTGACTTGGGCGGGAGCAATGAGCAGTTCTTC.

The chain is built from TRBV7-2 and TRBJ1-2; tentatively, D is TRBD1 (5 bases). This CDR3 comprises 15 residues. The germline V gene has CDR1 SGHTA and CDR2 FQGNSA. V lost 3 bases to trimming and J lost 0 bases, with 11 bases between them. Here the CDR3 reads CASSLFAGPNYGYTF. DNA of the CDR3: TGTGCCAGCAGCTTGTTTGCAGGGCCTAACTATGGCTACACCTTC. Looking up the rest from reference TRBV7-2 and TRBJ1-2 gives the full variable domain: GAGVSQSPSNKVTEKGKDVELRCDPISGHTALYWYRQSLGQGLEFLIYFQGNSAPDKSGLPSDRFSAERTGGSVSTLTIQRTQQEDSAVYLCASSLFAGPNYGYTFGSGTRLTVV.

The table lists this clone with a few counts. For the CDR3, the DNA is TGTGCCAGCAGCTCGGGACAGTACTACGAGCAGTACTTC. Translation gives CASSSGQYYEQYF. V gene TRBV7-2 combines with J gene TRBJ2-7; 7 bases match TRBD1. V was pared by 4 bases and J by 3 bases, with 3 bases of the junction left unmatched. The length of the CDR3 is 13 residues. Germline loops: CDR1 SGHTA, CDR2 FQGNSA.

The chain couples TRBV27 to TRBJ1-2; D unclear. V lost 4 bases, J lost 8 bases, and 11 bases lay in between. Per germline, CDR1 MNHEY and CDR2 SMNVEV (reference sequence). The CDR3 sequence is 12 residues long. In DNA form, the CDR3 reads TGTGCCAGCAGTTCATTTCTGGGCGGCTACACCTTC. This gives the protein CASSSFLGGYTF.

The rearrangement uses TRBV5-1 and TRBJ1-1, with D tentatively TRBD1 (5 bases). Germline V CDR1 and CDR2: SGHRS, YFSETQ. V was trimmed by 5 bases and J by 8 bases, leaving 16 bases between them. The CDR3 contains 13 residues. This chain's CDR3 is CASRTGTAPEAFF. The CDR3 coding sequence is TGCGCCAGCAGGACCGGGACGGCCCCCGAAGCTTTCTTT.

The chain carries TRBV28 and TRBJ2-5; perhaps TRBD1 as D (5 bases). Germline V gene sequence: CDR1 MDHEN, CDR2 SYDVKM. Trimming shortened V by 8 bases and J by 4 bases, and 14 bases separated the two germline ends. The CDR3 length is 13 residues. DNA for the CDR3: TGTGCCAGCGGACACAGCTCTGTAGAGACCCAGTACTTC. It specifies CASGHSSVETQYF.